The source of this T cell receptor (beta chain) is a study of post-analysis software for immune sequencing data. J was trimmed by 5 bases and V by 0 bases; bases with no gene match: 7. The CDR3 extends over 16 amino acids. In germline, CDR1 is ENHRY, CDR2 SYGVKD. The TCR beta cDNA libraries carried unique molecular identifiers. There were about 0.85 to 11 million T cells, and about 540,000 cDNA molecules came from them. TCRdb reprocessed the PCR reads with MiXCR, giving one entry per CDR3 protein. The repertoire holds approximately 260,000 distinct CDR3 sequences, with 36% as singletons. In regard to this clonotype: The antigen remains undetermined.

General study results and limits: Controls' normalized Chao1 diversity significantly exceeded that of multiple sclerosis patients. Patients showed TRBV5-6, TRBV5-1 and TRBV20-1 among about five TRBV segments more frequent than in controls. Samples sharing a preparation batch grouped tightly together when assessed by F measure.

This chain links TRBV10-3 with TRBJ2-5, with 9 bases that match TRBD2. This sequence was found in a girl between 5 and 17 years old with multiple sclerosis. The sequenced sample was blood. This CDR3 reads CAISESWASGAETQYF. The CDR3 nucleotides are TGTGCCATCAGTGAGTCGTGGGCTAGCGGGGCGGAGACCCAGTACTTC.